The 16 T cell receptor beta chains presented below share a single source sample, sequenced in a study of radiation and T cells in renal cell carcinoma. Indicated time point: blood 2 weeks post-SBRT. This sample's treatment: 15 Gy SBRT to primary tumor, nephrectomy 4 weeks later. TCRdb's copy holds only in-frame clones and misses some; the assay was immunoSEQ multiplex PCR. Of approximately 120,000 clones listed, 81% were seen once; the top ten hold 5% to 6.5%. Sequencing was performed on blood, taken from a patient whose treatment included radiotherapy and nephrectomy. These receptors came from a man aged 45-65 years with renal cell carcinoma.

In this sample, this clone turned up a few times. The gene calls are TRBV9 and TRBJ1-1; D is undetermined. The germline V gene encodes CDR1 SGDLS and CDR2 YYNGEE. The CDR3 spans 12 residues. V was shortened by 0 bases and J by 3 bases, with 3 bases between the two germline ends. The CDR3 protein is CASSVEDTEAFF. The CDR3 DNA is TGTGCCAGCAGCGTAGAGGACACTGAAGCTTTCTTT.

DNA for the CDR3: TGCGCCAGCAGCTTGGCCCCCGGGGATAATTCACCCCTCCACTTT. Amino acids: CASSLAPGDNSPLHF. The J gene is TRBJ1-6, the V gene TRBV5-1; D is unresolved. Trimming removed 0 bases from V and 5 bases from J, with 9 bases in between. This CDR3 is built from 15 residues. Germline assignment: CDR1 SGHRS and CDR2 YFSETQ.

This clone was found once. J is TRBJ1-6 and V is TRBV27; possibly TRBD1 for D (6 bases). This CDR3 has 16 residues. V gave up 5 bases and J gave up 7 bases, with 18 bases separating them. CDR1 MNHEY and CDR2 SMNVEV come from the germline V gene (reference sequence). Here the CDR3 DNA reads TGTGCCAGCAGTCCCATGAGGAGAGGGGGGAATTCACCCCTCCACTTT. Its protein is CASSPMRRGGNSPLHF.

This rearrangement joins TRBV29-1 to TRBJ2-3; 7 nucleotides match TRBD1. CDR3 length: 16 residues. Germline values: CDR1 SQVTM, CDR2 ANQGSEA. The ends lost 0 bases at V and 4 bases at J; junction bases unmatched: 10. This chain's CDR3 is CSVEDLQGESSDTQYF. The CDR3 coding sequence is TGCAGCGTTGAAGATCTTCAGGGGGAATCATCAGATACGCAGTATTTT.

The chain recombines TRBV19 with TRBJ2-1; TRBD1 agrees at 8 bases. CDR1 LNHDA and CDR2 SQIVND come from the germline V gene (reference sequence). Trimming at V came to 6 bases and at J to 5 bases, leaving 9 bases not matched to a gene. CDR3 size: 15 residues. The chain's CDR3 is CASSRDRSPDNEQFF. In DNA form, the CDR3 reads TGTGCCAGTAGCCGGGACAGGTCGCCTGACAATGAGCAGTTCTTC.

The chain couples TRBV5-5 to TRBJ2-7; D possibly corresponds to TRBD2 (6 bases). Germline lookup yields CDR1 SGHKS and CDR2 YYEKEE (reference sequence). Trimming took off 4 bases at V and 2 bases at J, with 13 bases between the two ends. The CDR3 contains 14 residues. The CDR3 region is CASSARDSPYEQYF. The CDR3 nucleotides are TGTGCCAGCAGCGCGCGGGACTCACCCTACGAGCAGTACTTC.

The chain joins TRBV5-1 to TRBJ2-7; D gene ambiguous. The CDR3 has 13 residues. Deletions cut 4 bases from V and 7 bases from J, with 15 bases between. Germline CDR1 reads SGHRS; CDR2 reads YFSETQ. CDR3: CASSLTPAGEQYF. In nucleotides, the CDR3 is TGCGCCAGCAGCCTAACCCCCGCCGGGGAGCAGTACTTC.

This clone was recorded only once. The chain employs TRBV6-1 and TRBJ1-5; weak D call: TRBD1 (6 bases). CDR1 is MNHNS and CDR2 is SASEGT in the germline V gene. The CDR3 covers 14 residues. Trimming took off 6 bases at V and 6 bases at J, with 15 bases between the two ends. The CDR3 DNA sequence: TGTGCCAGCAGAGCAACAGGGAGTAGTCAGCCCCAGCATTTT. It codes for CASRATGSSQPQHF.

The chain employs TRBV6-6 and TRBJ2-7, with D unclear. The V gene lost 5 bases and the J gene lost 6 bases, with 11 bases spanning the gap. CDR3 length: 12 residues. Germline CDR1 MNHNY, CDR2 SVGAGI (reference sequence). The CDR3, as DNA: TGTGCCAGCAGTGCCCCCTTGGGCGAGCAGTACTTC. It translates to CASSAPLGEQYF.

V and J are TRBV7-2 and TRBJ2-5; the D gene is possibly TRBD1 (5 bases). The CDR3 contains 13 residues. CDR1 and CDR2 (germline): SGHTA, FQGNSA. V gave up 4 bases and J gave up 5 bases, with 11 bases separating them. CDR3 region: CASSSRVIETQYF. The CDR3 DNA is TGTGCCAGCAGCTCCAGGGTGATTGAGACCCAGTACTTC.

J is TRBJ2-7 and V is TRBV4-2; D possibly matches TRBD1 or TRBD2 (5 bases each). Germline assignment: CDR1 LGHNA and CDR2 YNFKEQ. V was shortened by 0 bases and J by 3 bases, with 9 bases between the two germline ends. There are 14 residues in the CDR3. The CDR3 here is CASSQEPGSYEQYF. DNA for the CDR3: TGTGCCAGCAGCCAAGAGCCAGGGAGCTACGAGCAGTACTTC.

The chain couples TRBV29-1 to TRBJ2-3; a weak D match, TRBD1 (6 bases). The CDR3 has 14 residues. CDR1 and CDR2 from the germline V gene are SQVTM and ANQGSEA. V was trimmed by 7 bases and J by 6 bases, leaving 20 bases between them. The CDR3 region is CSGGEGVGRDTQYF. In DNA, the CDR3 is TGCAGCGGTGGTGAGGGGGTCGGTCGGGATACGCAGTATTTT.

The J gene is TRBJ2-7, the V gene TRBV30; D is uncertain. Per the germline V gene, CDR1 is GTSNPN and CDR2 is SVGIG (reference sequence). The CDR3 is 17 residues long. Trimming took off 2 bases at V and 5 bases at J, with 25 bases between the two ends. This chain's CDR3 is CAWSSTRLLSAGDEQYF. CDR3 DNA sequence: TGTGCCTGGAGTAGTACCCGTCTCCTCAGCGCTGGCGACGAGCAGTACTTC.

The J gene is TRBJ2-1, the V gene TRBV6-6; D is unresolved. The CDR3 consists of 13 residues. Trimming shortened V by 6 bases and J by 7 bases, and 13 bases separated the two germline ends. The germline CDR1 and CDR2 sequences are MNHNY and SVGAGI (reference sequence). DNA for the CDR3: TGTGCCAGCAGCCTCCAGCTAGGAAATGAGCAGTTCTTC. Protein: CASSLQLGNEQFF.

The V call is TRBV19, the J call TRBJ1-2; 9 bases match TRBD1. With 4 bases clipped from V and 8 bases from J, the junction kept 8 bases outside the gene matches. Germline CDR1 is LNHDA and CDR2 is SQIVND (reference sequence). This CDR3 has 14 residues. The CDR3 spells CASSSTQGAYGYTF. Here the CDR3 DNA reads TGTGCCAGTAGTAGCACACAGGGGGCATACGGCTACACCTTC.

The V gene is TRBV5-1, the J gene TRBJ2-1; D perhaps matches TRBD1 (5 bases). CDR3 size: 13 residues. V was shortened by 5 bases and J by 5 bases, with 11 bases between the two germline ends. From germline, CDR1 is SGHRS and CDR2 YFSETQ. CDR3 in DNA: TGCGCCAGCAGTTTGACAGAGGACAATGAGCAGTTCTTC. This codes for CASSLTEDNEQFF.